The rows below give T cell receptor beta chains drawn from one sample of a study of blood T cell repertoires in COVID-19. Libraries were prepared by immunoSEQ multiplex PCR; TCRdb keeps only in-frame clonotypes and omits some of them. This table has about 140,000 clones, around 80% appearing once. The sample consisted of peripheral blood. The receptors originated from a man aged 65 to 79 who had recovered from COVID-19. Both conserved end residues are part of each CDR3. Each record gives: D gene, V gene, J gene, clone size, CDR3 protein, CDR3 DNA. D genes are given only for firm matches. Some rows have no size entry. The others give once, few or many, or a class for an expanded clone.

D: TRBD1; V: TRBV9; J: TRBJ1-2; size: .; CDR3: CASSPTPGDSLYGYTF; DNA: TGTGCCAGCAGCCCTACCCCGGGGGACAGCCTCTATGGCTACACCTTC
D: .; V: TRBV28; J: TRBJ2-7; size: .; CDR3: CASSSGQGLPYEQYF; DNA: TGTGCCAGCAGTTCCGGACAGGGACTACCCTACGAGCAGTACTTC
D: .; V: TRBV27; J: TRBJ2-3; size: .; CDR3: CASSFIESDTQYF; DNA: TGTGCCAGCAGTTTTATCGAGTCAGATACGCAGTATTTT
D: TRBD1; V: TRBV7-8; J: TRBJ1-3; size: .; CDR3: CASSRDRLSGNTIYF; DNA: TGTGCCAGCAGCCGGGACAGACTTTCTGGAAACACCATATATTTT
D: .; V: TRBV6-6; J: TRBJ2-1; size: .; CDR3: CASSLRYEQFF; DNA: TGTGCCAGCAGTTTACGGTATGAGCAGTTCTTC
D: TRBD2; V: TRBV11-2; J: TRBJ2-1; size: medium-sized; CDR3: CASSLSGRTNEQFF; DNA: TGTGCCAGCAGCTTATCCGGGAGGACCAATGAGCAGTTCTTC
D: .; V: TRBV3-1/TRBV3-2; J: TRBJ2-1; size: .; CDR3: CASGSLTYNEQFF; DNA: TGTGCCAGCGGCTCTCTGACCTACAATGAGCAGTTCTTC
D: TRBD1; V: TRBV5-1; J: TRBJ2-5; size: .; CDR3: CASSTGQAGETQYF; DNA: TGCGCCAGCAGCACGGGACAGGCTGGGGAGACCCAGTACTTC
D: TRBD1; V: TRBV5-1; J: TRBJ1-2; size: once; CDR3: CASSFGQVQRDGYTF; DNA: TGCGCCAGCAGCTTCGGACAGGTCCAGAGGGATGGCTACACCTTC
D: TRBD1; V: TRBV19; J: TRBJ1-1; size: .; CDR3: CASSITGGLDTEAFF; DNA: TGTGCCAGTAGTATCACAGGGGGCTTAGACACTGAAGCTTTCTTT
D: .; V: TRBV4-2; J: TRBJ2-1; size: .; CDR3: CASSQDLGLNEQFF; DNA: TGTGCCAGCAGCCAAGATTTAGGACTAAATGAGCAGTTCTTC
D: TRBD1; V: TRBV2; J: TRBJ2-2; size: .; CDR3: CASSGQAEAGELFF; DNA: TGTGCCAGCAGCGGACAGGCGGAGGCCGGGGAGCTGTTTTTT
D: .; V: TRBV29-1; J: TRBJ1-4; size: .; CDR3: CSARQATNEKLFF; DNA: TGCAGCGCCCGCCAGGCAACTAATGAAAAACTGTTTTTT
D: TRBD1; V: TRBV2; J: TRBJ1-5; size: .; CDR3: CASSDRQGAFQPQHF; DNA: TGTGCCAGCAGTGATAGGCAGGGGGCTTTTCAGCCCCAGCATTTT
D: TRBD2; V: TRBV2; J: TRBJ2-1; size: .; CDR3: CASSEPSGSYNEQFF; DNA: TGTGCCAGCAGTGAGCCTAGCGGGAGCTACAATGAGCAGTTCTTC
D: .; V: TRBV6-5; J: TRBJ1-5; size: .; CDR3: CASSLGGGQPQHF; DNA: TGTGCCAGCAGTTTAGGGGGTGGTCAGCCCCAGCATTTT
D: TRBD2; V: TRBV6-2/TRBV6-3; J: TRBJ2-2; size: .; CDR3: CASSYISGSTGELFF; DNA: TGTGCCAGCAGTTACATCAGCGGGAGCACCGGGGAGCTGTTTTTT
D: .; V: TRBV4-3; J: TRBJ2-1; size: .; CDR3: CASSQERRGNNEQFF; DNA: TGCGCCAGCAGCCAAGAAAGGCGGGGAAACAATGAGCAGTTCTTC
D: .; V: TRBV27; J: TRBJ1-2; size: .; CDR3: CASSSKADRPSGYTF; DNA: TGTGCCAGCAGCTCTAAGGCTGACAGGCCATCGGGCTACACCTTC
D: TRBD2; V: TRBV5-4; J: TRBJ2-1; size: many; CDR3: CASSPGGTYNEQFF; DNA: TGTGCCAGCAGCCCGGGAGGAACCTACAATGAGCAGTTCTTC
D: .; V: TRBV9; J: TRBJ1-2; size: .; CDR3: CASSVWENGYTF; DNA: TGTGCCAGCAGCGTCTGGGAGAACGGCTACACCTTC
D: TRBD1; V: TRBV12-5; J: TRBJ2-6; size: .; CDR3: CASASQQGLGDSGANVLTF; DNA: TGTGCTAGTGCCAGCCAACAGGGGCTGGGGGACTCTGGGGCCAACGTCCTGACTTTC
D: .; V: TRBV7-8; J: TRBJ2-2; size: .; CDR3: CASSSGTPNTGELFF; DNA: TGTGCCAGCAGCTCCGGGACACCGAACACCGGGGAGCTGTTTTTT
D: TRBD2; V: TRBV19; J: TRBJ2-3; size: .; CDR3: CASSFAGTSGSHRGSQYF; DNA: TGTGCCAGTAGTTTTGCCGGGACTAGCGGGAGCCACCGGGGATCGCAGTATTTT
D: TRBD1; V: TRBV5-6; J: TRBJ2-3; size: .; CDR3: CASSRGQGHWYF; DNA: TGTGCCAGCAGCAGGGGACAGGGCCATTGGTATTTT
D: TRBD1; V: TRBV4-1; J: TRBJ1-1; size: .; CDR3: CASSQGQGSSTEAFF; DNA: TGCGCCAGCAGCCAAGGACAGGGTAGTAGCACTGAAGCTTTCTTT
D: .; V: TRBV5-6; J: TRBJ2-1; size: .; CDR3: CASDHRAGTPYNEQFF; DNA: TGTGCCAGCGACCATAGGGCGGGAACCCCCTACAATGAGCAGTTCTTC
D: .; V: TRBV5-5; J: TRBJ2-7; size: .; CDR3: CASSLQQSSYEQYF; DNA: TGTGCCAGCAGCTTACAGCAAAGCTCCTACGAGCAGTACTTC